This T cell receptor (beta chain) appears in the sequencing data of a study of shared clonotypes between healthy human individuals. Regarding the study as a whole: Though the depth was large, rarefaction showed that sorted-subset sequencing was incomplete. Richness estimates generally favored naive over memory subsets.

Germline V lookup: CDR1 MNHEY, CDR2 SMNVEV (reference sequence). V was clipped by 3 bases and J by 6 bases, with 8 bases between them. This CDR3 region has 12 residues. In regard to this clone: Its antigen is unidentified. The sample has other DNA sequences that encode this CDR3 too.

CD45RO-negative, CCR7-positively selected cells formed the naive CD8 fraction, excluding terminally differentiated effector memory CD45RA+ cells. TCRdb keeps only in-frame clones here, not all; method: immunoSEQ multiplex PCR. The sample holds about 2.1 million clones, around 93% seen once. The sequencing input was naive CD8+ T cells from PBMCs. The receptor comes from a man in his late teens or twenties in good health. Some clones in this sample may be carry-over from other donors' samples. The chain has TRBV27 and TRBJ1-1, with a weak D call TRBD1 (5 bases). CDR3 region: CASSFLGAEAFF. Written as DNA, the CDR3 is TGTGCCAGCAGTTTTTTGGGGGCTGAAGCTTTCTTT.